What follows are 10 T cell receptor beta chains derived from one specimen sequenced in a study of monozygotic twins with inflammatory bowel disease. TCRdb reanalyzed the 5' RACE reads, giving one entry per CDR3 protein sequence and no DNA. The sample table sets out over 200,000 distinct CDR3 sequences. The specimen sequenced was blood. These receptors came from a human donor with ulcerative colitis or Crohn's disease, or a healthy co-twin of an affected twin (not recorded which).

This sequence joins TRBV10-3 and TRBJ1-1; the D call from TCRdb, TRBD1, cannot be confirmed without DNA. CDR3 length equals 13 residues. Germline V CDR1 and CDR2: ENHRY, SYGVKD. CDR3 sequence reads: CAISDVGGTEAFF.

The CDR3 here is CASSRQDGETQYF. This sequence joins TRBV7-9 and TRBJ2-5; TCRdb lists TRBD1, though no DNA is available to test this call. CDR3 length equals 13 residues. Germline assignment: CDR1 SEHNR and CDR2 FQNEAQ (reference sequence).

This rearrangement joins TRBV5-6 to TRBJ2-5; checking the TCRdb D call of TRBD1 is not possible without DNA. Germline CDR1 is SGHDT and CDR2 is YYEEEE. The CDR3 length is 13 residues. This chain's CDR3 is CASIDGGRETQYF.

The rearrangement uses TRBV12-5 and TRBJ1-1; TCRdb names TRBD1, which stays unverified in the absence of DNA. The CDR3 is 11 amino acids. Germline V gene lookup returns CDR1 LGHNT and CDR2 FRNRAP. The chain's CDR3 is CASGFNRAAFF.

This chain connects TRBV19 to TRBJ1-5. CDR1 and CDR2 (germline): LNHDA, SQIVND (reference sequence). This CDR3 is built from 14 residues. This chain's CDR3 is CASSIKGSNQPQHF.

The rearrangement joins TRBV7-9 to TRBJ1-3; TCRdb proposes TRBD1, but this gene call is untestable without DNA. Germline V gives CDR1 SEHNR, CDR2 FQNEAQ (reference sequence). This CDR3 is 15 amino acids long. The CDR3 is CASEAPGRSGNTIYF.

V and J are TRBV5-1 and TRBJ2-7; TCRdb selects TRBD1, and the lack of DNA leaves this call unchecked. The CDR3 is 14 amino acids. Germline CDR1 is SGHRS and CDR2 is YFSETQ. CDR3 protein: CASSGQGRTYEQYF.

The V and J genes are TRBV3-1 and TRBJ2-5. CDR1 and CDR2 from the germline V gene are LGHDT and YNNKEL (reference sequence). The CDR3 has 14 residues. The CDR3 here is CASSVLVYQETQYF.

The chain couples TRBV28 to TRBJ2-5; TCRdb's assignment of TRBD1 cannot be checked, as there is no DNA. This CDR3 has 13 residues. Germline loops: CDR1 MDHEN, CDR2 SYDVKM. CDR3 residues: CASSIAGQETQYF.

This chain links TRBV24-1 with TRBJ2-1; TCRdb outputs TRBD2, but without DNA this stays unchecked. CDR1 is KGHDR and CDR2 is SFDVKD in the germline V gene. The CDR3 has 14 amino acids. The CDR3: CATSDPTLRSEQFF.